The present T cell receptor beta chain was sequenced within a study of blood T cells in healthy people across ages. There are a few counts of this clonotype. Germline V gene data show CDR1 as MDHEN and CDR2 as SYDVKM. J gave up 6 bases and V 3 bases, and 7 bases lay outside the gene matches. The CDR3 contains 17 residues. Primed by a sample-barcoded 5' primer and a J-beta primer mix, a second PCR proceeded for 7 to 11 cycles. TCRdb passed the 5' RACE reads through MiXCR, listing each CDR3 protein once. The data contain some 710,000 distinct CDR3 sequences, approximately 21% of them seen just once; the ten biggest clones take up around 22%.

The sample consisted of blood. The receptor's source is a man aged 70 or older in good health. The genes are TRBV28 and TRBJ2-1; 14 bases match TRBD2. The CDR3 is CASSFRLAGGRGNEQFF. The CDR3 DNA reads TGTGCCAGCAGTTTCCGACTAGCGGGGGGGCGCGGCAATGAGCAGTTCTTC.